This T cell receptor beta chain is drawn from a study of CD8 T cells in Susac syndrome. The T cells that were sequenced for TCR beta were CD8+ and CD4+ cells from blood. The RNA, about 0.45 to 1 ug, was put through reverse transcription using random hexamers. From the immunoSEQ multiplex PCR reads, TCRdb called clonotypes with MiXCR, one entry per CDR3 protein. The sample carries about 250,000 distinct CDR3 sequences, approximately 92% recorded once. Sequencing was carried out using CD4+ T cells from PBMCs. This sequence originates from a human donor with multiple sclerosis.

CDR3 in DNA: TGCAGTGCGCCCCTAGCGGAGATATACCAAGAGACCCAGTACTTC. It is translated as CSAPLAEIYQETQYF. The rearrangement uses TRBV20-1 and TRBJ2-5, with 7 bases that match TRBD2. CDR1 is DFQATT, CDR2 SNEGSKA, per germline (reference sequence). V lost 6 bases, J lost 0 bases, and 10 bases stayed unmatched. CDR3 length: 15 residues.